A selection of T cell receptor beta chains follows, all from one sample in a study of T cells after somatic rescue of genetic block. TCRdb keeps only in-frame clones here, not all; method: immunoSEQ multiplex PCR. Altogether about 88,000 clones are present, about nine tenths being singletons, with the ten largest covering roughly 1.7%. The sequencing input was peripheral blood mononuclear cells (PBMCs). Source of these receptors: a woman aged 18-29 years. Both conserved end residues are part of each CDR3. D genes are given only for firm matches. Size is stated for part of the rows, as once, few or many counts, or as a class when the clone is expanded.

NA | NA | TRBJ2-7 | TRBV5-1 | TGCGCCAGCAGCAGGGGCGACTCCTACGAGCAGTACTTC | CASSRGDSYEQYF
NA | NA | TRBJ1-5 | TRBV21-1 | TGTGCCAGCAGCAAAGTGAGATCGGCTGAAGCTGGCAATCAGCCCCAGCATTTT | CASSKVRSAEAGNQPQHF
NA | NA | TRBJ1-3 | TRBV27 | TGTGCCAGCAGTTTACGCTCTGGAAACACCATATATTTT | CASSLRSGNTIYF
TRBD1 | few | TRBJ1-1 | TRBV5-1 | TGCGCCAGCAGCTTGACAGGGGCCCCCAACACTGAAGCTTTCTTT | CASSLTGAPNTEAFF
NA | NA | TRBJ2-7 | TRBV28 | TGTGCCAGCAGTCAAGGGTTCTACGAGCAGTACTTC | CASSQGFYEQYF
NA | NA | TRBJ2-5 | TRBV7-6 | TGTGCCAGCAGCTCTAGCACGGCAGAGACCCAGTACTTC | CASSSSTAETQYF
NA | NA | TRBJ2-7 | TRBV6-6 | TGTGCCAGCAGTTTCGTGACTAGTACCTACGAGCAGTACTTC | CASSFVTSTYEQYF
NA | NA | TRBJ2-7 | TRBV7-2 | TGTGCCAGCAGCTTAAGGTCGGAAATCTACGAGCAGTACTTC | CASSLRSEIYEQYF
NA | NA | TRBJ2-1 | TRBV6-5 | TGTGCCAGCAGTCCAGGAAATCTATACAATGAGCAGTTCTTC | CASSPGNLYNEQFF
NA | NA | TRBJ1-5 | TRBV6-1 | TGTGCCAGCAGCGAATCGAGGGGCAATCAGCCCCAGCATTTT | CASSESRGNQPQHF
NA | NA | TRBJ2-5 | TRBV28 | TGTGCCAGCAGTTCTGGGGTCGGTAGTGAGACCCAGTACTTC | CASSSGVGSETQYF
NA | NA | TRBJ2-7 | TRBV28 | TGTGCCAGCACAAAAATAGGCGGGTACGACTCCTACGAGCAGTACTTC | CASTKIGGYDSYEQYF
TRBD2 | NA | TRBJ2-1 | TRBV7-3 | TGTGCCAGCAGCCCGCCGGGACTAGCATCGAATGAGCAGTTCTTC | CASSPPGLASNEQFF
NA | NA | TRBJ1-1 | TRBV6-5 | TGTGCCAGCAAAGAACCGGGCACCCTTGGAGCTTTCTTT | CASKEPGTLGAFF
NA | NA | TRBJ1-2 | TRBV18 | TGTGCCAGCTCACCGGCTGGGGCGTTGGGGAACTATGGCTACACCTTC | CASSPAGALGNYGYTF
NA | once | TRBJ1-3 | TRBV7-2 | TGTGCCAGCAGCCACTTGCCAAAACAGCGTACTGGAAACACCATATATTTT | CASSHLPKQRTGNTIYF
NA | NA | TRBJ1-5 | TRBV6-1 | TGTGCCAGCAGCCAGAATCAGCCCCAGCATTTT | CASSQNQPQHF
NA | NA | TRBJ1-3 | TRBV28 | TGTGCCAGCAGTTTATTAGTTGGTGGCGGGACGTACGGAAACACCATATATTTT | CASSLLVGGGTYGNTIYF
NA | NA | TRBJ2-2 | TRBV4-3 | TGCGCCAGCAGCCAAGATAGAGGGGGGGTCAGGAGCGGGGAGCTGTTTTTT | CASSQDRGGVRSGELFF
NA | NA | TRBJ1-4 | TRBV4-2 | TGTGCCAGCCTAAGGGGCCTCAAAACAACTAATGAAAAACTGTTTTTT | CASLRGLKTTNEKLFF
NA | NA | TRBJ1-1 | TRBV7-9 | TGTGCCAGCAGCCCCCCCCCGAACACTGAAGCTTTCTTT | CASSPPPNTEAFF
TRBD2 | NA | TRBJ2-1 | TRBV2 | TGTGCCAGCAGTGAAAGGGGCTGGGAGGGTTCAAGGAATGAGCAGTTCTTC | CASSERGWEGSRNEQFF